One T cell receptor beta chain is described in this entry. This sample was taken from a study of T cell changes during pregnancy in multiple sclerosis. Profiled with immunoSEQ multiplex PCR; TCRdb holds only in-frame clones, not every one. The data hold 45,000 to 55,000 clones, with roughly 90% observed a single time. This clonotype was obtained from a female donor with multiple sclerosis, enrolled in a pregnancy study. The sequenced sample was CD4+ T cells from peripheral blood mononuclear cells, obtained after pregnancy.

The CDR3 sequence is CASSMNPDEKLFF. The CDR3 DNA follows: TGTGCCAGTAGTATGAATCCGGATGAAAAACTGTTTTTT. V and J are TRBV19 and TRBJ1-4; D is unclear. Trimming shortened V by 3 bases and J by 6 bases, and 8 bases separated the two germline ends. CDR1 LNHDA and CDR2 SQIVND come from the germline V gene (reference sequence). The CDR3 sequence is 13 residues long.